This T cell receptor beta chain was profiled in a study of siplizumab effects on memory and regulatory T cells. The wider study: Run as pairs, the mixed lymphocyte reactions received siplizumab at around 1 ug/mL or no drug. Study outcomes and limitations: Suppressive capability of dividing Tregs from siplizumab cultures went unverified. Greater diversity than memory cells seemed evident in naive T cells, which also appeared to be major alloresponse contributors. No more than a minor fraction of alloreactive clones could be traced back to unstimulated subsets.

Germline-derived CDR1 and CDR2 are LNHDA and SQIVND (reference sequence). This CDR3 is 17 amino acids long. Trimming took 5 bases from V and 0 from J, leaving 17 bases between them. Coculturing at 37°C lasted 5 to 6 days for the mixed lymphocyte reaction cells. As for this clone: No antigen is known for it.

Clones were read by immunoSEQ multiplex PCR, and TCRdb kept only the in-frame ones, dropping some. Of approximately 20,000 clones listed, approximately 44% were seen once; the top ten hold 6%. This sequence was found in a human donor in good health; the cells came from an allogeneic mixed lymphocyte reaction. Some clones in this sample may be carry-over from other donors' samples. The chain is built from TRBV19 and TRBJ1-5; D ambiguous. Sequencing was performed on CFSE-low (dividing) CD4+ T cells sorted from an allogeneic mixed lymphocyte reaction. This chain's CDR3 is CASSPRPTTISNQPQHF. The CDR3 region has the DNA TGTGCCAGTAGTCCGCGCCCGACCACAATTAGCAATCAGCCCCAGCATTTT.